These 29 T cell receptor beta chains share one sample of origin, sequenced in a study of blood T cell repertoires in COVID-19 (dated by TCRdb to between 2020 and 2021). The library was generated by the immunoSEQ multiplex PCR assay. Held by TCRdb, this immuneACCESS table contains in-frame sequences only and omits some clones. Under half of the omission traces to an unresolved V gene where checked; the cause of the rest is unknown. The sample table records roughly 150,000 clones; around 85% of these occur just once. The top ten hold 2.4% of the sample. Material: peripheral blood. These receptors originate from a woman in her 70s with acute or convalescent COVID-19.

The chain carries TRBV7-9 and TRBJ1-6, with D possibly matching TRBD1 (6 bases). The CDR3 consists of 16 residues. Germline-derived CDR1 and CDR2 are SEHNR and FQNEAQ (reference sequence). Trimming stripped 5 bases from V and 0 bases from J, with 11 bases between. CDR3 bases: TGTGCCAGCAGCCATGGACAGAGCTCCTATAATTCACCCCTCCACTTT. Translated: CASSHGQSSYNSPLHF.

This clone came up once. This rearrangement joins TRBV28 to TRBJ1-1; D remains ambiguous. Germline V gene lookup returns CDR1 MDHEN and CDR2 SYDVKM. This CDR3 comprises 12 residues. Between the trimmed V and J ends, which lost 5 bases and 7 bases, there was a span of 11 bases. The CDR3 sequence: CASSRDGIEAFF. The CDR3 DNA is TGTGCCAGCAGTCGCGACGGGATTGAAGCTTTCTTT.

CDR3 loop: CASSLSPGQGGTEAFF. In DNA, the CDR3 is TGTGCCAGCAGCTTAAGCCCGGGACAGGGGGGAACTGAAGCTTTCTTT. V usage is TRBV11-3 and J usage is TRBJ1-1; 11 bases line up with TRBD1. Germline CDR1 reads SGHNT; CDR2 reads YENEEA. This CDR3 contains 16 residues. With V trimmed by 2 bases and J by 5 bases, 7 bases remained unmatched.

This chain links TRBV3-1 (or the pseudogene TRBV3-2) with TRBJ2-3; weak D call: TRBD2 (6 bases). Germline assignment: CDR1 LGHDT and CDR2 YNNKEL (reference sequence). V gave up 3 bases and J gave up 8 bases, with 9 bases separating them. The CDR3 runs to 12 residues. CDR3 protein: CASSHLRGTQYF. CDR3 nucleotide sequence: TGTGCCAGCAGCCATCTGCGGGGTACGCAGTATTTT.

The CDR3 here is CSVSVVGQGASEQYF. The CDR3 DNA reads TGCAGCGTTTCTGTAGTGGGACAGGGGGCGTCCGAGCAGTACTTC. The chain employs TRBV29-1 and TRBJ2-7, with 12 bases matching TRBD1. The V gene end was trimmed by 5 bases and the J gene end by 6 bases; junction bases not matched to a gene: 11. This CDR3 is 15 amino acids long. The V gene's germline CDR1 is SQVTM and CDR2 ANQGSEA.

The count of this clone is one. The chain employs TRBV28 and TRBJ2-7, with 7 bases that match TRBD1. The CDR3 loop spans 13 amino acids. J lost 7 bases, V lost 6 bases, and 9 bases had no gene match. Per the germline V gene, CDR1 is MDHEN and CDR2 is SYDVKM. CDR3 DNA sequence: TGTGCCAGCAGGTCCACGACAGGGCGTGAGCAGTACGTC. This sequence encodes CASRSTTGREQYV.

The chain employs TRBV30 and TRBJ1-2, with D maybe TRBD1 (6 bases). Between the trimmed V and J ends, which lost 3 bases and 4 bases, there was a span of 12 bases. The germline gives CDR1 GTSNPN, CDR2 SVGIG (reference sequence). CDR3 length equals 13 residues. CDR3 in DNA: TGTGCCTGGAGGGCACAGGGATTCTATGGCTACACCTTC. This sequence encodes CAWRAQGFYGYTF.

The chain couples TRBV7-9 to TRBJ1-5, with 7 bases identical to TRBD1. CDR3 length: 17 residues. Losses at the gene ends were 2 bases for V and 4 bases for J; bases not matched to a gene: 11. Germline values: CDR1 SEHNR, CDR2 FQNEAQ (reference sequence). CDR3 loop: CASSLYPPDRENQPQHF. Written as DNA, the CDR3 is TGTGCCAGCAGCTTATATCCCCCCGACAGGGAAAATCAGCCCCAGCATTTT.

The chain uses TRBV20-1 and TRBJ2-7; tentative D call: TRBD2 (5 bases). There are 11 residues in the CDR3. The germline V gene has CDR1 DFQATT and CDR2 SNEGSKA (reference sequence). V was trimmed by 3 bases and J by 3 bases, leaving 6 bases between them. The CDR3 here is CSARRDYEQYF. As DNA, the CDR3 is TGCAGTGCTAGGAGGGACTACGAGCAGTACTTC.

The gene calls are TRBV7-2 and TRBJ2-5; no firm D call. V was trimmed by 3 bases and J by 2 bases, leaving 7 bases between them. The CDR3 is 13 residues long. Germline CDR1 and CDR2: SGHTA and FQGNSA. The CDR3 DNA reads TGTGCCAGCAGCTTGTCGCAGCAAGAGACCCAGTACTTC. This gives the protein CASSLSQQETQYF.

The chain couples TRBV7-2 to TRBJ1-6, with D possibly being TRBD1 (6 bases). The V end was cut by 1 base, the J end by 6 bases, with 16 bases between. CDR1 and CDR2 from the germline V gene are SGHTA and FQGNSA. This CDR3 has 17 amino acids. The DNA for the CDR3 is TGTGCCAGCAGCTTAGTAGGGGGGGCAGTACCTAATTCACCCCTCCACTTT. The encoded protein is CASSLVGGAVPNSPLHF.

The chain couples TRBV5-4 to TRBJ2-7; D is unclear. The length of the CDR3 is 14 residues. V was clipped by 3 bases and J by 6 bases, with 16 bases between them. Germline-derived CDR1 and CDR2 are SGHNT and YYREEE (reference sequence). DNA of the CDR3: TGTGCCAGCAGCTCCATCGGGTCTAATGGCGAGCAGTACTTC. Its protein is CASSSIGSNGEQYF.

The V call is TRBV11-3, the J call TRBJ2-2, with 9 bases identical to TRBD1. This CDR3 contains 17 residues. The V and J ends lost 6 bases and 4 bases, in that order; junction bases with no gene match: 12. The germline V gene has CDR1 SGHNT and CDR2 YENEEA. The CDR3 nucleotides read TGTGCCAGCAGTCTAGGAGCTACAGGGGGCGGCACCGGGGAGCTGTTTTTT. It encodes CASSLGATGGGTGELFF.

The chain joins TRBV27 to TRBJ2-3, with D unresolved. Germline loops: CDR1 MNHEY, CDR2 SMNVEV (reference sequence). The CDR3 is made up of 15 amino acids. Trimming left V 7 bases short and J 2 bases short, with 16 bases between. The CDR3 DNA follows: TGTGCCAGCACCCCATGGCCTAGGAACACAGATACGCAGTATTTT. Its protein is CASTPWPRNTDTQYF.

The chain combines TRBV11-3 with TRBJ2-3, with D hard to call. Germline values: CDR1 SGHNT, CDR2 YENEEA. This CDR3 spans 15 amino acids. V shed 5 bases and J shed 0 bases, with 12 bases lying between them. This chain's CDR3 is CASSPGGTSTDTQYF. CDR3 nucleotides: TGTGCCAGCAGCCCAGGTGGCACGAGCACAGATACGCAGTATTTT.

This chain connects TRBV5-1 to TRBJ2-7, with D tentatively TRBD2 (5 bases). This CDR3 region has 16 residues. Trimming pared 0 bases from V and 1 base from J, leaving 14 bases between. From germline, CDR1 is SGHRS and CDR2 YFSETQ. The CDR3 loop reads CASSLGGRMSSYEQYF. The CDR3 DNA is TGCGCCAGCAGCTTGGGAGGGCGTATGAGTTCCTACGAGCAGTACTTC.

This clone appeared a single time. This chain joins TRBV24-1 and TRBJ1-2, with D hard to call. Germline V gene lookup returns CDR1 KGHDR and CDR2 SFDVKD. The CDR3 is made up of 13 amino acids. The V gene lost 3 bases and the J gene lost 5 bases, with 9 bases spanning the gap. Here the CDR3 reads CATSDRDFYGYTF. The CDR3, as DNA: TGTGCCACCAGTGATCGGGATTTTTATGGCTACACCTTC.

This clone came up once. The V gene is TRBV7-9, the J gene TRBJ2-2; D might be TRBD1 (6 bases). Germline V gene lookup returns CDR1 SEHNR and CDR2 FQNEAQ (reference sequence). V lost 6 bases to trimming and J lost 3 bases, with 20 bases between them. This CDR3 contains 17 residues. For the CDR3, the DNA is TGTGCCAGCAGGCGCCTGGGGCAGGGGTTAGACACCGGGGAGCTGTTTTTT. Its protein product is CASRRLGQGLDTGELFF.

This rearrangement joins TRBV2 to TRBJ2-5, with 7 bases identical to TRBD1. Germline CDR1 SNHLY, CDR2 FYNNEI. This CDR3 region has 14 residues. V was clipped by 7 bases and J by 2 bases; unmatched bases: 7. In DNA, the CDR3 is TGTGCCAGCACTACTACAGGGGCGCAAGAGACCCAGTACTTC. Translated: CASTTTGAQETQYF.

The chain couples TRBV21-1 to TRBJ2-7; the table's D call, TRBD1, was not checked against the DNA. TRBV21-1 is marked as a pseudogene. This CDR3 has 15 residues. The CDR3 nucleotides are TGTGCCAGCAGCGTTCCGGGACACCATCTCTACGAGCAGTACGTC. Protein product: CASSVPGHHLYEQYV.

This clone was seen a few times. The V gene is TRBV27, the J gene TRBJ1-1; 7 positions match TRBD1. This CDR3 comprises 14 residues. Trimming took 7 bases from V and 4 from J; bases not matched to a gene: 9. Per the germline V gene, CDR1 is MNHEY and CDR2 is SMNVEV (reference sequence). The chain's CDR3 is CASKIQGLSTEAFF. Here the CDR3 DNA reads TGTGCCAGCAAAATACAGGGGCTCAGCACTGAAGCTTTCTTT.

This chain joins TRBV2 and TRBJ2-7; D might be TRBD2 (5 bases). This CDR3 comprises 15 residues. The V gene lost 4 bases and the J gene lost 6 bases, with 19 bases spanning the gap. The germline gives CDR1 SNHLY, CDR2 FYNNEI. The CDR3 bases are TGTGCCAGCAGTGGTTACTATCAGCCAGGAGGCGAGCAGTACGTC. It codes for CASSGYYQPGGEQYV.

The gene calls are TRBV28 and TRBJ2-6; possibly TRBD1 for D (5 bases). The germline gives CDR1 MDHEN, CDR2 SYDVKM. The CDR3 covers 14 residues. Trimming removed 10 bases from V and 3 bases from J, with 13 bases in between. CDR3 sequence: CATKQGDGANVLTF. The CDR3 DNA sequence: TGTGCCACCAAGCAGGGCGATGGGGCCAACGTCCTGACTTTC.

The chain couples TRBV7-2 to TRBJ1-6; D might be TRBD1 (5 bases). Between the trimmed V and J ends, which lost 6 bases and 6 bases, there was a span of 18 bases. The V gene's germline CDR1 is SGHTA and CDR2 FQGNSA. This CDR3 is 16 amino acids long. The CDR3 nucleotides read TGTGCCAGCAGTCCTCGACAGTATCGTGGTAATTCACCCCTCCACTTT. This sequence encodes CASSPRQYRGNSPLHF.

The chain combines TRBV29-1 with TRBJ1-5, with D perhaps matching TRBD1 (5 bases). Trimming removed 4 bases at V and 0 bases at J, with 19 bases between. This CDR3 region has 17 residues. The V gene's germline CDR1 is SQVTM and CDR2 ANQGSEA. CDR3 nucleotides: TGCAGCGTTGTAGGCAGGGTGCCCTCTTATAGCAATCAGCCCCAGCATTTT. Protein sequence: CSVVGRVPSYSNQPQHF.

The rearrangement uses TRBV2 and TRBJ1-2; 8 positions agree with TRBD1. CDR3 length: 13 amino acids. The germline CDR1 and CDR2 sequences are SNHLY and FYNNEI. J was trimmed by 2 bases and V by 8 bases; bases with no gene match: 4. The CDR3 DNA reads TGTGCCAGCCGTGGACAGGGCAACTATGGCTACACCTTC. Protein: CASRGQGNYGYTF.

This rearrangement joins TRBV10-1 to TRBJ1-1, with 8 bases lining up with TRBD1. There are 16 residues in the CDR3. Germline V CDR1 and CDR2: WNHNN, SYGVQD (reference sequence). V lost 5 bases and J lost 4; bases outside the gene matches: 12. CDR3 nucleotides: TGCGCCAGCAGTCCAGAGGACAGGGCCATGACCACTGAAGCTTTCTTT. The encoded protein is CASSPEDRAMTTEAFF.

The chain combines TRBV18 with TRBJ2-7, with D possibly being TRBD2 (5 bases). V gave up 3 bases and J gave up 3 bases, with 9 bases separating them. The CDR3 runs to 13 residues. The germline CDR1 and CDR2 sequences are KGHSH and LQKENI. CDR3 sequence: CASSPTSYYEQYF. As DNA, the CDR3 is TGTGCCAGCTCACCTACTAGTTACTACGAGCAGTACTTC.

V is TRBV27 and J is TRBJ1-1, with 7 positions matching TRBD1. CDR1 and CDR2 (germline): MNHEY, SMNVEV (reference sequence). V shed 6 bases and J 1 base; nucleotides not matched to a gene: 2. The CDR3 length is 13 residues. Here the CDR3 reads CASSYRGNTEAFF. CDR3 nucleotide sequence: TGTGCCAGCAGCTACAGGGGGAACACTGAAGCTTTCTTT.